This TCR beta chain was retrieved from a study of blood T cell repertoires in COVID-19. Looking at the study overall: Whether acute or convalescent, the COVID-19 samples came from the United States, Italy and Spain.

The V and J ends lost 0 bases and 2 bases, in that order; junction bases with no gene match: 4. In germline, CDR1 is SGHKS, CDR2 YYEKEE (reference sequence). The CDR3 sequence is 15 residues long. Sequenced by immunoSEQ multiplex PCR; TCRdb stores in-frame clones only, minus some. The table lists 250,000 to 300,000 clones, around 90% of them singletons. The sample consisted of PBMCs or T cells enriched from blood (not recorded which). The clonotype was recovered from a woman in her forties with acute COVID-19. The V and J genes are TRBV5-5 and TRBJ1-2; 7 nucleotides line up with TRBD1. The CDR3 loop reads CASSLGVRGNYGYTF. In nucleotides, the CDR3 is TGTGCCAGCAGCTTGGGCGTCAGGGGGAACTATGGCTACACCTTC.